This T cell receptor (beta chain) was observed in a study of blood T cell repertoires in COVID-19. The CDR3 is 13 amino acids. Between the trimmed V and J ends, which lost 1 base and 5 bases, there was a span of 6 bases. Per the germline V gene, CDR1 is LGHNA and CDR2 is YSLEER. Sequencing used immunoSEQ multiplex PCR; TCRdb keeps in-frame clones, though not all of them. Among roughly 300,000 clones listed, about 81% were seen once. This receptor was taken from a human donor with COVID-19, enrolled during active disease. The donor label of this sample is uncertain. The chain has TRBV4-3 and TRBJ1-5; D ambiguous. Sample: peripheral blood. CDR3 DNA: TGCGCCAGCAGCCAAGCGTGGCATCAGCCCCAGCATTTT. This sequence encodes CASSQAWHQPQHF.